This T cell receptor beta chain was recovered during a study of T cell responses to AZD1222 COVID-19 vaccine. Points on this clone: Its cognate antigen is unknown.

In germline, CDR1 is LGHNA, CDR2 YSLEER. The J segment lost 0 bases and the V segment lost 4 bases, leaving 5 bases of the junction unmatched. The CDR3 totals 15 residues. Study-level points and caveats: Only after the peak T cell response were repertoires sampled. Donors were largely white British and mainly female; clonal diversity was possibly underestimated. The study found Spike-specific TCR breadth and depth rose after two AZD1222 doses. Seropositive at baseline were only six AZD1222 recipients.

TCRdb keeps only in-frame clones here, not all; method: immunoSEQ multiplex PCR. The top ten clones hold less than 5.5% of a sample with under 200,000 clones, around 90% of them seen once. The genes are TRBV4-3 and TRBJ1-2, with TRBD1 matching 7 bases. The source is an adult in good health. Sample: peripheral blood, taken on day 0 of AZD1222 vaccination. The DNA of the CDR3 is TGCGCCAGCAGCCCAGGGACAGTTGCTAACTATGGCTACACCTTC. Translation gives CASSPGTVANYGYTF.